This T cell receptor beta chain was identified in a study of cytomegalovirus exposure and HLA in healthy donors. Study findings and constraints: The study reported that TCR beta sequences accurately predicted HLA-A and HLA-B alleles in most subjects. Segments of the TCR beta V type were, in most cases, productive about 90% or about 30% of the time in an earlier analysis. The only immune exposure information that was available was CMV serostatus.

In the PCR, 60 Vbeta and 13 Jbeta primers were used. In the original analysis: A later analysis tallied tens of millions of unique TCR beta chains, 8.5 million to 11 million of them shared. TCRdb's table, derived via immunoSEQ multiplex PCR, lists solely in-frame clones and lacks some. V and J calls and clone size are as listed in that table; D and trimming were resolved from the DNA. The sample holds approximately 61,000 clones, about four fifths seen once. From germline, CDR1 is LGHNA and CDR2 YNFKEQ. The CDR3 runs 15 residues. V lost 0 bases to trimming and J lost 4 bases, with 10 bases between them. A note on this clone: Its matching antigen is unknown.

This clonotype originated in a man between 18 and 35 years old in good health and CMV-seropositive. The chain is built from TRBV4-2 and TRBJ1-5; D gene uncertain. The sample comprised PBMCs. CDR3 sequence: CASSQDATWNQPQHF. The CDR3 DNA is TGTGCCAGCAGCCAAGATGCAACATGGAATCAGCCCCAGCATTTT.